A single sample is the source of the 11 T cell receptor beta chains below, sequenced in a study of neoadjuvant anti-PD-1 for oral cavity cancer. Clones were sequenced by immunoSEQ multiplex PCR, and TCRdb holds only the in-frame ones, with some missing. The sample lists about 15,000 clones; 50% to 75% were seen once. The source was PBMCs, collected before nivolumab (anti-PD-1) treatment. The receptors derive from a person aged 35-79 years with oral cavity squamous cell carcinoma.

This chain joins TRBV7-2 and TRBJ1-1; D gene uncertain. The germline V gene encodes CDR1 SGHTA and CDR2 FQGNSA. V shed 1 base and J shed 3 bases, with 6 bases lying between them. There are 13 residues in the CDR3. The CDR3 sequence: CASSLEDYTEAFF. Written as DNA, the CDR3 is TGTGCCAGCAGCTTAGAGGATTACACTGAAGCTTTCTTT.

The chain is built from TRBV7-8 and TRBJ1-4; D unresolved. This CDR3 spans 13 amino acids. Trimming removed 5 bases at V and 12 bases at J, with 16 bases between. Germline V gives CDR1 SGHVS, CDR2 FQNEAQ. The CDR3 sequence is CASSDRTRRELFF. CDR3 DNA sequence: TGTGCCAGCAGCGACCGGACCCGCCGGGAACTGTTTTTT.

There are a few counts of this clone. J is TRBJ1-3 and V is TRBV9, with D maybe TRBD1 (6 bases). V gave up 3 bases and J gave up 4 bases, with 8 bases separating them. There are 13 residues in the CDR3. Germline CDR1 SGDLS, CDR2 YYNGEE. The DNA of the CDR3 is TGTGCCAGCAGCGAGGGGGTAGGAAACACCATATATTTT. Protein: CASSEGVGNTIYF.

The DNA for the CDR3 is TGTGCCAGCAGCTTGGGCGGGAGCACAGATACGCAGTATTTT. This translates into CASSLGGSTDTQYF. V and J are TRBV5-4 and TRBJ2-3; D is possibly TRBD2 (5 bases). Trimming left V 0 bases short and J 0 bases short, with 5 bases between. This CDR3 contains 14 residues. Germline lookup yields CDR1 SGHNT and CDR2 YYREEE (reference sequence). The full variable domain, rest sourced from reference TRBV5-4 and TRBJ2-3, is ETGVTQSPTHLIKTRGQQVTLRCSSQSGHNTVSWYQQALGQGPQFIFQYYREEENGRGNFPPRFSGLQFPNYSSELNVNALELDDSALYLCASSLGGSTDTQYFGPGTRLTVL.

The V and J genes are TRBV5-6 and TRBJ2-7, with unresolved D. This CDR3 is 14 amino acids long. Germline CDR1 is SGHDT and CDR2 is YYEEEE. Trimming took off 3 bases at V and 0 bases at J, with 10 bases between the two ends. The CDR3 region has the DNA TGTGCCAGCAGCTCATATCAGGCCTCCTACGAGCAGTACTTC. As protein: CASSSYQASYEQYF.

The chain employs TRBV5-5 and TRBJ2-3, with 10 nucleotides matching TRBD2. CDR3 length: 15 residues. Germline CDR1 reads SGHKS; CDR2 reads YYEKEE (reference sequence). V lost 3 bases, J lost 6 bases, and 7 bases stayed unmatched. The CDR3 sequence: CASSSQAGGGDTQYF. The CDR3 DNA follows: TGTGCCAGCAGCTCCCAAGCGGGAGGGGGGGATACGCAGTATTTT.

This sequence joins TRBV9 and TRBJ2-5, with 7 nucleotides matching TRBD2. Trimming took 4 bases from V and 5 from J; bases not matched to a gene: 8. The CDR3 runs to 14 residues. Germline CDR1 SGDLS, CDR2 YYNGEE. DNA for the CDR3: TGTGCCAGCAGCATCGGACGGGGAGGGGAGACCCAGTACTTC. This translates into CASSIGRGGETQYF. Full variable domain (remainder filled in from reference TRBV9 and TRBJ2-5): DSGVTQTPKHLITATGQRVTLRCSPRSGDLSVYWYQQSLDQGLQFLIQYYNGEERAKGNILERFSAQQFPDLHSELNLSSLELGDSALYFCASSIGRGGETQYFGPGTRLLVL.

J is TRBJ2-7 and V is TRBV11-3; D may be TRBD1 or TRBD2 (5 bases each). From germline, CDR1 is SGHNT and CDR2 YENEEA. This CDR3 has 12 amino acids. V was trimmed by 1 base and J by 10 bases, leaving 11 bases between them. This CDR3 reads CASSLGQGEQYF. CDR3 DNA: TGTGCCAGCAGCTTAGGGCAGGGAGAACAGTACTTC.

The chain links TRBV25-1 to TRBJ2-3; 9 bases are shared with TRBD2. V dropped 2 bases and J dropped 7; count of bases not matched to a gene: 16. The CDR3 is made up of 18 amino acids. The germline V gene encodes CDR1 MGHDK and CDR2 SYGVNS. For the CDR3, the DNA is TGTGCCAGCAGTGAAGGTCGCGCTAGCGGGACAACACATTATACGCAGTATTTT. It yields the protein CASSEGRASGTTHYTQYF.

The table lists this clone with a few counts. J is TRBJ1-2 and V is TRBV29-1; a weak D match, TRBD1 (5 bases). The CDR3 has 11 amino acids. Deletions cut 6 bases from V and 8 bases from J, with 13 bases between. Per germline, CDR1 SQVTM and CDR2 ANQGSEA. The CDR3 coding sequence is TGCAGCGTCGTTGGGACTATCGGCTACACCTTC. Its protein product is CSVVGTIGYTF.

The chain couples TRBV29-1 to TRBJ2-5, with a weak D call TRBD2 (5 bases). The CDR3 runs 13 residues. Germline-derived CDR1 and CDR2 are SQVTM and ANQGSEA. V was trimmed by 4 bases and J by 4 bases, leaving 13 bases between them. CDR3: CSVGGAASETQYF. CDR3 nucleotides: TGCAGCGTTGGGGGAGCGGCTTCAGAGACCCAGTACTTC.